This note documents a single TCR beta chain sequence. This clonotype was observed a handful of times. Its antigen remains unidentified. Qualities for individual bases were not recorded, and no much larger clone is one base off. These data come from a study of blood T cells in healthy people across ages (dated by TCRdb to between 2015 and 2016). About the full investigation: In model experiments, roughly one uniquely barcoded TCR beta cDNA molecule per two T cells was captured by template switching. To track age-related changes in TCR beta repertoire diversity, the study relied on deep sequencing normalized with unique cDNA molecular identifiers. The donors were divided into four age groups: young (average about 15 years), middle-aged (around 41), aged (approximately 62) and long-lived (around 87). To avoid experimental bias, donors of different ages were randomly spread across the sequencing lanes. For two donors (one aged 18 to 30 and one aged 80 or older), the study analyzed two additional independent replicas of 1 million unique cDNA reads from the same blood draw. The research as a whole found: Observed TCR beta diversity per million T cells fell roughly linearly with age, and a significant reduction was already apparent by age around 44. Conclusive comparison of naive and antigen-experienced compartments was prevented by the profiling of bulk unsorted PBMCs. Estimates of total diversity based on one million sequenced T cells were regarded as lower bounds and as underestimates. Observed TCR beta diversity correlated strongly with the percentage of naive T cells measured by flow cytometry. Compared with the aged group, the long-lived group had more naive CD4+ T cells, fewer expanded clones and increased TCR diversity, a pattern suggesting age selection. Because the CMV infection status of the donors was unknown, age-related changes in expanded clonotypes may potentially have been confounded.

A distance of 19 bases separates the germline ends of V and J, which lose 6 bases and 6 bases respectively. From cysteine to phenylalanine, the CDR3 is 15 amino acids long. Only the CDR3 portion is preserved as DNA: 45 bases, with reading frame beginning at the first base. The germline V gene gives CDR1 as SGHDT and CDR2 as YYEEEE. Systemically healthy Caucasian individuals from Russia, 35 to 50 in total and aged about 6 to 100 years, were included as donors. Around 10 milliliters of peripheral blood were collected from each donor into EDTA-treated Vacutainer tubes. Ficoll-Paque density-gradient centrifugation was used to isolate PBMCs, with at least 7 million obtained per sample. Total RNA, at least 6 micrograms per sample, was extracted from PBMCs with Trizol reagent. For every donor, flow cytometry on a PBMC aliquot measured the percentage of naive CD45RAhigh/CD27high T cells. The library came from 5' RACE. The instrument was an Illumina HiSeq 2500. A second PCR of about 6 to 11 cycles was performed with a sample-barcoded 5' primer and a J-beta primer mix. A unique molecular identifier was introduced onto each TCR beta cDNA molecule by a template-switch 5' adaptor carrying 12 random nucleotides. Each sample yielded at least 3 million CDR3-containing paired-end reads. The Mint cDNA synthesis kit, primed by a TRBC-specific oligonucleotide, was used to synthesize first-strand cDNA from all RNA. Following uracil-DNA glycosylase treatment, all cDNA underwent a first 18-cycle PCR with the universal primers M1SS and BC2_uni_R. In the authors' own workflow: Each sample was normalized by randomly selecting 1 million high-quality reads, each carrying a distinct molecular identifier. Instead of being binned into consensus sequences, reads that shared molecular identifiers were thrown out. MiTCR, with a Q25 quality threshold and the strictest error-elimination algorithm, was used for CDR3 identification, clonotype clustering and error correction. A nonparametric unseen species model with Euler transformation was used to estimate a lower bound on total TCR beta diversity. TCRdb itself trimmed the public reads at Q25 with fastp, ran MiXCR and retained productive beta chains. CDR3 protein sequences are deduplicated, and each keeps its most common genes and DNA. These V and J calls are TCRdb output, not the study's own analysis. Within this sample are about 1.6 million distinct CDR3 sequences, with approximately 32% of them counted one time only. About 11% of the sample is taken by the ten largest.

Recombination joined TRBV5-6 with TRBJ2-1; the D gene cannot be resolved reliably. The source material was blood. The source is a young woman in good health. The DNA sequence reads TGTGCCAGCACCTATTCAAAGTGGCCTTTCAATGAGCAGTTCTTC. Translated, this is CASTYSKWPFNEQFF.